The entry that follows covers one T cell receptor (beta chain) sequence. Its antigen is as yet unknown. This sample is drawn from a study of OX40 agonist ivuxolimab in advanced cancers. Overall study context: Patients were dosed with the agonistic anti-OX40 (CD134) antibody ivuxolimab. Findings and caveats of the study: Some of the lowest clonal expansion was seen in partial responders at 0.1-3.0 mg/kg. Determination of antigen specificity was not performed for the expanded peripheral T cells. With doses of 0.1 to 3.0 mg/kg, CD4+ and CD8+ blood T cells had undergone clonal expansion by week 6.

V lost 5 bases and J 1 base, leaving 6 bases between the germline ends. Germline V gene data show CDR1 as KGHSH and CDR2 as LQKENI. The CDR3 spans 13 residues. Libraries were prepared by immunoSEQ multiplex PCR; TCRdb keeps only in-frame clonotypes and omits some of them. Of roughly 30,000 clones listed, over 90% were seen once; the top ten hold about a tenth. The TCR sequence derives from an adult with an advanced solid tumor such as melanoma, head and neck, liver or kidney cancer. The chain recombines TRBV18 with TRBJ1-3; no definite D call. The sequenced sample was CD4+ or CD8+ T cells sorted from blood, obtained in a trial of the OX40 agonist ivuxolimab. In nucleotides, the CDR3 is TGTGCCAGCTCAGGGAGATCTGGAAACACCATATATTTT. It specifies CASSGRSGNTIYF.